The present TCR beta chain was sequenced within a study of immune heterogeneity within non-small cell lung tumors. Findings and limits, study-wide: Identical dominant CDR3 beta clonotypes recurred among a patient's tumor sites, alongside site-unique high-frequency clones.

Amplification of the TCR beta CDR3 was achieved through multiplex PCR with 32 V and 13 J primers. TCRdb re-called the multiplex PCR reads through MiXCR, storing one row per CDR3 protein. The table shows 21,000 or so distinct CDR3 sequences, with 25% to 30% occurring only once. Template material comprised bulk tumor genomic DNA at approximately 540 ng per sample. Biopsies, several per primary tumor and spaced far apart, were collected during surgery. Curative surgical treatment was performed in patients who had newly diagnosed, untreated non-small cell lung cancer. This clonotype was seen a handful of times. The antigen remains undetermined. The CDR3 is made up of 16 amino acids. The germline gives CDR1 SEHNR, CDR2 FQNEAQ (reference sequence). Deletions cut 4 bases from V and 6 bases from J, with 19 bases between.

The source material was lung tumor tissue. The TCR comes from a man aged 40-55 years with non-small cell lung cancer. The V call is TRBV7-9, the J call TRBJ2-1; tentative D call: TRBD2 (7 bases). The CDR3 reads CASSSWGASGSNEQFF. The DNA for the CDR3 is TGTGCCAGCAGCTCCTGGGGGGCTAGCGGAAGCAATGAGCAGTTCTTC.